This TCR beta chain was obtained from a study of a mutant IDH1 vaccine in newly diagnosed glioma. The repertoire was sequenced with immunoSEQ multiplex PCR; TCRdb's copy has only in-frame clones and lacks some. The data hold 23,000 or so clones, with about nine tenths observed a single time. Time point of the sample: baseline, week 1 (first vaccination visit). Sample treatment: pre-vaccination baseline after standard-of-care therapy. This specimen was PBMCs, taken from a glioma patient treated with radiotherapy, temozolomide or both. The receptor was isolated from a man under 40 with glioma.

CDR3 protein: CASSLDLQGDTQYF. For the CDR3, the DNA is TGTGCCAGCAGCTTGGACTTACAAGGGGATACGCAGTATTTT. The chain joins TRBV7-2 to TRBJ2-3; D might be TRBD2 (5 bases). CDR1 is SGHTA, CDR2 FQGNSA, per germline. Between the trimmed V and J ends, which lost 3 bases and 6 bases, there was a span of 13 bases. CDR3 length: 14 amino acids. The whole variable domain, filled in from reference TRBV7-2 and TRBJ2-3, reads GAGVSQSPSNKVTEKGKDVELRCDPISGHTALYWYRQSLGQGLEFLIYFQGNSAPDKSGLPSDRFSAERTGGSVSTLTIQRTQQEDSAVYLCASSLDLQGDTQYFGPGTRLTVL.